This T cell receptor (beta chain) appears in the sequencing data of a study of T cells in pancreatic ductal adenocarcinoma. General study findings and limits: The resected pancreatic cancer cohort was biased toward the minority with early-stage disease. Blood had more productive templates and around 8-fold more unique clonotypes than tumor. Comparisons of tumor and blood clonality may show falsely lower tumor diversity. No significant tumor-blood clonality difference; means were about 0.12 and 0.073.

Measured with immunoSEQ multiplex PCR; TCRdb has only the in-frame clones, and not every one. The sample includes over 100,000 clones, roughly 96% of them seen just once. On this clone itself: Its antigen is not known.

The V end was cut by 0 bases, the J end by 6 bases, with 15 bases between. The germline CDR1 and CDR2 sequences are SGHNT and YYREEE (reference sequence). The CDR3 is 15 residues long. Surgery without prior neoadjuvant therapy was the treatment of the selected pancreatic ductal adenocarcinoma patients. This sequence was found in a human donor with pancreatic ductal adenocarcinoma. The sequencing input was PBMCs. The chain couples TRBV5-4 to TRBJ1-2; D call uncertain. The CDR3 here is CASSLGLWTENGYTF. The CDR3 bases are TGTGCCAGCAGCTTGGGCTTATGGACTGAGAATGGCTACACCTTC.